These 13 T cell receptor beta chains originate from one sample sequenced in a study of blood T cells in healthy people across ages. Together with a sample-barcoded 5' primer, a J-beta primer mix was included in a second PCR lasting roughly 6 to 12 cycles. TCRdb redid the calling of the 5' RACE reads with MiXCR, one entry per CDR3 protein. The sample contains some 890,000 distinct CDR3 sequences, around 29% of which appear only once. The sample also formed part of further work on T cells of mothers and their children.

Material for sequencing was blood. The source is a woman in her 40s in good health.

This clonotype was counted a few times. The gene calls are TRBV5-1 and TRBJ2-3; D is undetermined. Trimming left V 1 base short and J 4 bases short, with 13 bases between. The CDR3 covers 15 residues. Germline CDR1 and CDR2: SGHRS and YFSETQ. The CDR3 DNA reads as TGCGCCAGCAGCTTGCAGGTAGCTACCGCAGATACGCAGTATTTT. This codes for CASSLQVATADTQYF.

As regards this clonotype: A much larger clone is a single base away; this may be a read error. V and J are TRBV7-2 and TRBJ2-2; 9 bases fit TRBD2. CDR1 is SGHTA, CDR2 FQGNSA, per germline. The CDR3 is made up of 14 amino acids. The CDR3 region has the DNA TGTGCCAGCAGCCGAGCGGGGGGCACCGGGGAGCCGTTTTTT. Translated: CASSRAGGTGEPFF.

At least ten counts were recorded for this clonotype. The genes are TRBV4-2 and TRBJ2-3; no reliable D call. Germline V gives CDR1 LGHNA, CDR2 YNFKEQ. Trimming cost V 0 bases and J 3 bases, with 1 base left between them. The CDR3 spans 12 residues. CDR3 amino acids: CASSQDTDTQYF. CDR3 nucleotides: TGTGCCAGCAGCCAAGATACAGATACGCAGTATTTT.

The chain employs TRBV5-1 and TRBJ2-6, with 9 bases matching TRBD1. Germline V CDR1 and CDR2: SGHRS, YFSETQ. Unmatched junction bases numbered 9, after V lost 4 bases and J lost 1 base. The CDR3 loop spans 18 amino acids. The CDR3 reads CASSPGTGWPSGANVLTF. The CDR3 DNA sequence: TGCGCCAGCAGCCCGGGGACAGGGTGGCCTTCTGGGGCCAACGTCCTGACTTTC.

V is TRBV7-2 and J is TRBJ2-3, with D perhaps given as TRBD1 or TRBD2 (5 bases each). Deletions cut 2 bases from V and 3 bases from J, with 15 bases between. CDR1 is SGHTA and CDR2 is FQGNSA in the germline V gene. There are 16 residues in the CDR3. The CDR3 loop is CASSLYGTSRTDTQYF. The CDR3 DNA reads TGTGCCAGCAGCTTATACGGGACCAGTCGGACAGATACGCAGTATTTT.

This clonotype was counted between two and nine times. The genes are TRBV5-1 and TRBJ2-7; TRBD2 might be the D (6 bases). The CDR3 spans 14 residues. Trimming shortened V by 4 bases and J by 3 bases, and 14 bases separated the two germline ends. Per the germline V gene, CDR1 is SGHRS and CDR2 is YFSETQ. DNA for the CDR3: TGCGCCAGCAGCCCGGGACTCGTTTTCTACGAGCAGTACTTC. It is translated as CASSPGLVFYEQYF.

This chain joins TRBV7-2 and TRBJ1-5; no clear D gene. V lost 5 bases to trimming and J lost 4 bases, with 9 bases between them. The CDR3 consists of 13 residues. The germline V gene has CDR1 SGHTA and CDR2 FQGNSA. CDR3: CASSTEQNQPQHF. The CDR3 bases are TGTGCCAGCAGCACGGAACAGAATCAGCCCCAGCATTTT.

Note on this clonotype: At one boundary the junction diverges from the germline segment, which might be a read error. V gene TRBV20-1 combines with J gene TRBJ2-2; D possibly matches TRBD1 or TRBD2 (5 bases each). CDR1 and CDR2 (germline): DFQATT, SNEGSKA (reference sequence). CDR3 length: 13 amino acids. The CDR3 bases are TGCAGTGCGCCGACAGTGAACACCGGGGAGCGGTTTTTT. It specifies CSAPTVNTGERFF.

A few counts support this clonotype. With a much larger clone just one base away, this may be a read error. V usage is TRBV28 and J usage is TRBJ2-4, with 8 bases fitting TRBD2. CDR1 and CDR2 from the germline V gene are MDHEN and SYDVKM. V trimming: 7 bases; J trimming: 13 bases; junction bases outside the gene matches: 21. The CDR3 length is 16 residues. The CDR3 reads CASTSFGAGGYNEQYF. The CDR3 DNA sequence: TGTGCCAGCACCTCGTTTGGCGCGGGGGGTTACAATGAGCAGTACTTC.

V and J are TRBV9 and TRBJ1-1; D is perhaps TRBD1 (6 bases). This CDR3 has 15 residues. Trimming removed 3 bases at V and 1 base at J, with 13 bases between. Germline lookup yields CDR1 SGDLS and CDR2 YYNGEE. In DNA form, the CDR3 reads TGTGCCAGCAGCGGCTCCGGGACAACGAACACTGAAGCTTTCTTT. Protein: CASSGSGTTNTEAFF.

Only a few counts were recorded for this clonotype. As DNA, the CDR3 is TGTGCCAGCAGTTATCGGGACACCGATAGCAATCAGCCCCAGCATTTT. Amino acid sequence: CASSYRDTDSNQPQHF. This sequence joins TRBV6-6 and TRBJ1-5; TRBD1 is a possible D gene (6 bases). CDR1 and CDR2 from the germline V gene are MNHNY and SVGAGI (reference sequence). Trimming took 3 bases from V and 0 from J, leaving 12 bases between them. The CDR3 runs 16 residues.

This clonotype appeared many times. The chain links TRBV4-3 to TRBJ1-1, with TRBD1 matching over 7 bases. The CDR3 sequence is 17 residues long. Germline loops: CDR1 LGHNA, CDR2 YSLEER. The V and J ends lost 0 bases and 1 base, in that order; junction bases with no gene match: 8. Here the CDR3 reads CASSQDRRGGPNTEAFF. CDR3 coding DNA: TGCGCCAGCAGCCAAGATAGGAGAGGGGGCCCGAACACTGAAGCTTTCTTT.

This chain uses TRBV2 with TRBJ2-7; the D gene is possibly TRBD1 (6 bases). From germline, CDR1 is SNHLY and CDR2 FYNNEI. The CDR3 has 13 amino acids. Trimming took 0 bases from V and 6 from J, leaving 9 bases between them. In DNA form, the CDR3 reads TGTGCCAGCAGTGAAGCCCGGACAGCCGAGCAGTACTTC. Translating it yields CASSEARTAEQYF.